A selection of T cell receptor beta chains follows, all from one sample in a study of regulatory T cells in long-lasting Graves disease. In TCRdb, the multiplex PCR reads were re-called with MiXCR into one record per CDR3 protein. The sample holds around 250,000 distinct CDR3 sequences, 20% to 25% seen once. Source: peripheral blood mononuclear cells (PBMCs), taken at new diagnosis, from a patient treated with antithyroid drugs. These receptors were taken from a female donor with Graves disease. CDR3s include the opening cysteine and the closing phenylalanine or tryptophan. A clone size is listed for some rows: how often the clone was seen (once, few, many), or a class if it is expanded.

clone_size j_call v_call cdr3_aa
. TRBJ2-2 TRBV5-5 CASSHYSGELFF
. TRBJ2-2 TRBV28 CASSPWRGLAGGNTGELFF
many TRBJ2-7 TRBV5-1 CASKNLAGAYEQYF
. TRBJ1-5 TRBV2 CASSGSGYQPQHF
many TRBJ2-3 TRBV5-1 CASSLGQASSTDTQYF
few TRBJ2-3 TRBV13 CASSTRIGNTQYF
many TRBJ2-6 TRBV13 CASSSPGEYSRPGANVLTF
many TRBJ2-5 TRBV11-2 CASREEEATQYF
many TRBJ2-1 TRBV11-1 CASSRSGISSYNEQFF
many TRBJ2-3 TRBV7-2 CASSPPGRGSTDTQYF
many TRBJ2-5 TRBV6-2/TRBV6-3 CASSYSRQETQYF
many TRBJ1-4 TRBV20-1 CSARGQGGFGEKLFF
many TRBJ2-4 TRBV27 CASSPVAGANPGNIQYF
. TRBJ1-6 TRBV7-2 CASSFDRGVSVLHF
. TRBJ2-7 TRBV5-1 CASSSGHSGPYEQYF
. TRBJ2-7 TRBV10-3 CAISERLGQGKPYEQYF
many TRBJ2-5 TRBV6-2/TRBV6-3 CASPTAGGYLETQYF
many TRBJ2-1 TRBV7-9 CASSSSGINEQFF
. TRBJ2-3 TRBV7-2 CASSHYTSGTWGTDTQYF
. TRBJ2-1 TRBV7-2 CASSFSGVHYNEQFF
. TRBJ2-1 TRBV12-3/TRBV12-4 CASSDSSYNEQFF
many TRBJ2-1 TRBV20-1 CSARVRGGQRNEQFF
few TRBJ2-5 TRBV10-3 CAISPDPPLQETQYF
many TRBJ2-1 TRBV20-1 CSARDLLGGSDEQFF
many TRBJ1-1 TRBV3-1 CASSQGGSEAFF
many TRBJ1-5 TRBV28 CASRSSGGLNQPQHF
many TRBJ1-2 TRBV12-3/TRBV12-4 CASTTGPHYGYTF
. TRBJ1-5 TRBV2 CASSLLVQVLTPNQPQHF
many TRBJ2-1 TRBV20-1 CSASNGLSYNEQFF